This T cell receptor (beta chain) was identified during a study of blood T cell repertoires in COVID-19 (TCRdb year 2020). For context, the study as a whole: Samples covering the acute and convalescent phases of COVID-19 were provided by collaborators in the United States, Italy and Spain. The material from the prospective study consisted of cDNA or gDNA derived from T cells, B-cell-depleted T cells, or PBMCs. The repertoires were made available in a free public database intended to serve as a resource for research on the immune response to SARS-CoV-2. The samples were drawn from two sources: the first 160 participants of the ongoing ImmuneRACE study, and fewer than 1,500 subjects contributed by 6 global collaborators. Nearly every sample came with metadata listing a de-identified subject ID, COVID-19 status, age in years and sex. Where available, HLA class I and class II types were obtained from metadata supplied by the sample provider rather than from assay-based typing. Deeply sampled blood TCRbeta repertoires from subjects exposed to, actively infected with, or recovered from COVID-19 were included in the dataset. General study outcomes and caveats: The quantity of clinical and demographic metadata differed by source and by participant and was supplied without curation.

The CDR3 holds 12 amino acids from the cysteine to the phenylalanine. The DNA shown is the 36-base CDR3, in frame from base 1. V lost 7 bases and J lost 4 bases; the stretch between them is 10 bases long. One collaborating source in Seattle enrolled patients during active infection and followed them longitudinally through the course of disease. The collaborating institutions used their own protocols to collect whole blood in K2EDTA tubes. Collaborator samples were shipped for TCRbeta analysis as frozen whole blood, isolated PBMCs, or DNA extracted from either sample type. TCRbeta CDR3 regions were amplified from genomic DNA using the immunoSEQ Assay, a bias-controlled multiplex PCR. From the authors' description of their analysis: Nucleated cell counts per sample were estimated from amplification of reference gene primers within the assay. To quantify the absolute abundance of each unique TCRbeta CDR3 rearrangement, sequence reads were collapsed and filtered. Productive Simpson clonality was computed per sample as the square root of Simpson's diversity index over productive rearrangements. Entries here come from immuneACCESS through TCRdb and include only in-frame sequences with V and J called. Some clones fail to appear in such tables; in the studies checked, an unresolved V gene covers under half of the shortfall, and the cause of the remainder is unknown. V, J and clone size are those of that table, while D and trimming were read from the DNA. The sample table shows around 130,000 clones, and 88% are seen once. The top ten clones comprise about 2.5% of the sample.

Comments on this clone: The antigen it recognizes is unknown. Qualities for individual bases were not recorded, and no much larger clone is one base off.

The sequencing input was peripheral blood. The chain is assembled from TRBV12-3 or TRBV12-4 and TRBJ1-1; the D gene remains uncertain. This sequence originates from a human donor with COVID-19, enrolled during active disease. The donor label of this sample is uncertain. The DNA reads as follows: TGTGCCAGCAACGGGGTTCTCACTGAAGCTTTCTTT. It translates as CASNGVLTEAFF.